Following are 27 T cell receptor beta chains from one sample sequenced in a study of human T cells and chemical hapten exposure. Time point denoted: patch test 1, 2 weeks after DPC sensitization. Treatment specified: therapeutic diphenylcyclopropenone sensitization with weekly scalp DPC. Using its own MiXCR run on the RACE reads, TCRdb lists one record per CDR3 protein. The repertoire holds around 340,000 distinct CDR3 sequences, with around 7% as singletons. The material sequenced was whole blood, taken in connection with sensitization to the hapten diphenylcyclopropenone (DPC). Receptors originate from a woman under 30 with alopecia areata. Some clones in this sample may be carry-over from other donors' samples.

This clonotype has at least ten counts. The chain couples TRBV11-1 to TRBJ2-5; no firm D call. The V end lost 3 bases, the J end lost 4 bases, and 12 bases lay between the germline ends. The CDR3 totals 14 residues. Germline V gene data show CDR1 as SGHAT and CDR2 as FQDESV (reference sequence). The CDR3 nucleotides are TGTGCCAGCAGCTTGGTCGGATACGGAGAGACCCAGTACTTC. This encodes CASSLVGYGETQYF.

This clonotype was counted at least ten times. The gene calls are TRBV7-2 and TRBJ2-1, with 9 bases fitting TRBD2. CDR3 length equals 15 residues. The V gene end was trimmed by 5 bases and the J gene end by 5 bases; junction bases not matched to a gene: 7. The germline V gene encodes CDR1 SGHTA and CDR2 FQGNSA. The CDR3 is CASSPHGGGDNEQFF. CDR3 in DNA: TGTGCCAGCAGCCCCCATGGCGGGGGGGACAATGAGCAGTTCTTC.

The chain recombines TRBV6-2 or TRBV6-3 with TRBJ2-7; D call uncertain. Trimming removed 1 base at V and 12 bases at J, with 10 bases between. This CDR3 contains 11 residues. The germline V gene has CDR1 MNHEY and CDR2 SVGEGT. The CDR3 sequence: CASSYWSSLYF. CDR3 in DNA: TGTGCCAGCAGTTACTGGTCATCTCTGTACTTC.

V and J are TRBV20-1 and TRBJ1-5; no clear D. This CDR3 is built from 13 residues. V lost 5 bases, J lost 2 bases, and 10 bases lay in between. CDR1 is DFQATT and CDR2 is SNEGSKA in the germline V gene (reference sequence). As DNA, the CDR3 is TGCAGTGCTCAGTCTGGCGGCAATCAGCCCCAGCATTTT. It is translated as CSAQSGGNQPQHF.

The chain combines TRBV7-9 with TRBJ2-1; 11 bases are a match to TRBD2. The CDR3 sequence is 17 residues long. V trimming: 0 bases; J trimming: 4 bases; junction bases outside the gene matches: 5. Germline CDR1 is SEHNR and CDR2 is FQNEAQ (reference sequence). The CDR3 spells CASSLAGTSGLYNEQFF. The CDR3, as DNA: TGTGCCAGCAGCTTAGCCGGGACTAGCGGATTATACAATGAGCAGTTCTTC.

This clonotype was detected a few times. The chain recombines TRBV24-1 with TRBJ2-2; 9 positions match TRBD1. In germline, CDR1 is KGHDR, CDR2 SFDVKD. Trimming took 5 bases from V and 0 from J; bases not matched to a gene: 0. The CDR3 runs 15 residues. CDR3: CATSGQGANTGELFF. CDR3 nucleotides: TGTGCCACCAGTGGACAGGGGGCGAACACCGGGGAGCTGTTTTTT.

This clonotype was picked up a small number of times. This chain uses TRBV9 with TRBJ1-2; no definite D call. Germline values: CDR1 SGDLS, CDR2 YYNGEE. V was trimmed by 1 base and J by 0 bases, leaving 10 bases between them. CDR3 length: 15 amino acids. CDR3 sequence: CASSVWASPNYGYTF. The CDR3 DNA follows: TGTGCCAGCAGCGTATGGGCCAGCCCTAACTATGGCTACACCTTC.

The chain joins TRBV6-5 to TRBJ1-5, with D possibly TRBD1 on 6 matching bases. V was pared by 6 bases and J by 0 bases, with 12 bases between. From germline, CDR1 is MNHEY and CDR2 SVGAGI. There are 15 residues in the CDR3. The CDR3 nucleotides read TGTGCCAGCAGCCCTGGACAGCTTAGCAATCAGCCCCAGCATTTT. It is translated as CASSPGQLSNQPQHF.

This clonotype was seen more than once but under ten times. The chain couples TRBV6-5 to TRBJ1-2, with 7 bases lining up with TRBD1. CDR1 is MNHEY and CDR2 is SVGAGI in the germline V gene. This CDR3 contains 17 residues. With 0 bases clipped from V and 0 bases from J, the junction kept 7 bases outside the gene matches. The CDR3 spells CASSYSYGTASNYGYTF. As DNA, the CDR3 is TGTGCCAGCAGTTACTCGTATGGGACAGCGTCTAACTATGGCTACACCTTC.

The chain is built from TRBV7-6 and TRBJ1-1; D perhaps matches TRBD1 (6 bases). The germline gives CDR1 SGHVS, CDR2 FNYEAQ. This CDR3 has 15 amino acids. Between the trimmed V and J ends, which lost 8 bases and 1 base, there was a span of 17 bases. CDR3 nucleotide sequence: TGTGCCAGCCGTCGGGGGCCCGGCGGGAACACTGAAGCTTTCTTT. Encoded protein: CASRRGPGGNTEAFF.

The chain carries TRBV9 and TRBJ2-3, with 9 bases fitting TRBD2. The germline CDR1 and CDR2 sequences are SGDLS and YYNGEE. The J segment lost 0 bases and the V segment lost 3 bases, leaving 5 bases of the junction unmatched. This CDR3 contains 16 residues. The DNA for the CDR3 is TGTGCCAGCAGCGACGGGACTAGCCTCAGCACAGATACGCAGTATTTT. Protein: CASSDGTSLSTDTQYF.

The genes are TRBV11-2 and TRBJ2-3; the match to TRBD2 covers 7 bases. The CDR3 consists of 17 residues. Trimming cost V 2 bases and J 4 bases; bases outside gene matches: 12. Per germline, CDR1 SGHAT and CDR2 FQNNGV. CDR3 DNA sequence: TGTGCCAGCAGCTTATATATGGGCGGGGGACCGCCAGATACGCAGTATTTT. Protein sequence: CASSLYMGGGPPDTQYF.

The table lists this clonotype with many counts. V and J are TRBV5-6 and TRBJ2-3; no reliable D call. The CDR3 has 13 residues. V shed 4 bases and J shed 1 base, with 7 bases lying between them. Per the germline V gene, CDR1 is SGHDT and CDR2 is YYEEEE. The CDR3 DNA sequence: TGTGCCAGCAGCCAAGGAGGCACAGATACGCAGTATTTT. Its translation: CASSQGGTDTQYF.

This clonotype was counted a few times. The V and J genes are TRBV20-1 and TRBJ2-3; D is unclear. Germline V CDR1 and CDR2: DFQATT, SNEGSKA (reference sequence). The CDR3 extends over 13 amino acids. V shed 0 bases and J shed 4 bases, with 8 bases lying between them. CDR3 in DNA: TGCAGTGCTAGAGAGAACTCCCCAGATACGCAGTATTTT. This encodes CSARENSPDTQYF.

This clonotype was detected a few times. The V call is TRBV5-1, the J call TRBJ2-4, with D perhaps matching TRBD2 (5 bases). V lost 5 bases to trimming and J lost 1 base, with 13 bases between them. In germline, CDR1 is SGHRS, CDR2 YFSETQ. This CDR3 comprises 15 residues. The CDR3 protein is CASSIDPGAKNIQYF. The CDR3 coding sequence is TGCGCCAGCAGTATAGACCCGGGGGCCAAAAACATTCAGTACTTC.

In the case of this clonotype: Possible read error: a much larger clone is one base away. The CDR3 sequence: CSARVSDYEQYF. DNA of the CDR3: TGCAGTGCTAGAGTCTCGGACTACGAGCAGTACTTC. The V gene is TRBV20-1, the J gene TRBJ2-7; D unresolved. Trimming removed 1 base at V and 3 bases at J, with 7 bases between. This CDR3 spans 12 amino acids. Germline CDR1 is DFQATT and CDR2 is SNEGSKA (reference sequence).

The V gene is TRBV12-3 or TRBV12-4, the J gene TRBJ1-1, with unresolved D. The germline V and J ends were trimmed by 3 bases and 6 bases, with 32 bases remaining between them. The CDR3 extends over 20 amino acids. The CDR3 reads CASSFSPFYRKSDADAEAFF. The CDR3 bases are TGTGCCAGCAGTTTCTCTCCCTTTTATAGGAAATCGGACGCAGACGCTGAAGCTTTCTTT.

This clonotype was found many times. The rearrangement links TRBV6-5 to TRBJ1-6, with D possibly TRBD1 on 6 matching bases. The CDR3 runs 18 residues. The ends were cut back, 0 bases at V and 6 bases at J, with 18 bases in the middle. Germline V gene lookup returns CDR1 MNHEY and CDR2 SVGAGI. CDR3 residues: CASSYSLKRGSVNSPLHF. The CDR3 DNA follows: TGTGCCAGCAGTTACTCCCTAAAGAGGGGGTCTGTTAATTCACCCCTCCACTTT.

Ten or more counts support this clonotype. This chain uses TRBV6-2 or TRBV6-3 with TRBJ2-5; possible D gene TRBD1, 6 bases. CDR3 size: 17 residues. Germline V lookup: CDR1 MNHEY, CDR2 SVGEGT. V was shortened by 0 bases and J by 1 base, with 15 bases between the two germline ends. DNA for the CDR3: TGTGCCAGCAGTTACTCGACCGAGACAGGTGCCCAAGAGACCCAGTACTTC. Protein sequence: CASSYSTETGAQETQYF.

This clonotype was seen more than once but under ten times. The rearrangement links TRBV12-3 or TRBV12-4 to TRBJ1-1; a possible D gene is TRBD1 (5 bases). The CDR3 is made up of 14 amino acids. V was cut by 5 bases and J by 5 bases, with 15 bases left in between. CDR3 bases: TGTGCCAGCAGTCTTATTGGGGGAAAGACTGAAGCTTTCTTT. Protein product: CASSLIGGKTEAFF.

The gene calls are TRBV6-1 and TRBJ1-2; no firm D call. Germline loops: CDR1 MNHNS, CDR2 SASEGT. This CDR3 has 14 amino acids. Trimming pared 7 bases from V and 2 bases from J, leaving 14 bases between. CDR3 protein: CASKSQLINYGYTF. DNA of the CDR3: TGTGCCAGCAAGAGCCAGCTGATAAACTATGGCTACACCTTC.

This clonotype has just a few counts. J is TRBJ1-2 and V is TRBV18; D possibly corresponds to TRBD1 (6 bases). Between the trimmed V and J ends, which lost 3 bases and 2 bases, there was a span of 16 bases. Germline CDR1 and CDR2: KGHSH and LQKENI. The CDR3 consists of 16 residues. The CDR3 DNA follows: TGTGCCAGCTCACCTTCTATGGGGACACCGAACTATGGCTACACCTTC. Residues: CASSPSMGTPNYGYTF.

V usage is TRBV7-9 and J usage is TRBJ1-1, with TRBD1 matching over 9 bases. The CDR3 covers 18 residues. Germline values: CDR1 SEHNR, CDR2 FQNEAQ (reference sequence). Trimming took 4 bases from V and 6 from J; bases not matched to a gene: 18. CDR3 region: CASSSLQGATYKVAEAFF. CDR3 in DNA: TGTGCCAGCAGCTCCCTACAGGGGGCGACTTATAAGGTGGCTGAAGCTTTCTTT.

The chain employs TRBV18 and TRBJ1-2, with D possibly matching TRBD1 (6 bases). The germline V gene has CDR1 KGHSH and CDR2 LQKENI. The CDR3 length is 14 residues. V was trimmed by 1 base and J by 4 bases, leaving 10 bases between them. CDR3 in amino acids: CASSPQRQAYGYTF. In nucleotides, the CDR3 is TGTGCCAGCTCACCACAGAGACAGGCCTATGGCTACACCTTC.

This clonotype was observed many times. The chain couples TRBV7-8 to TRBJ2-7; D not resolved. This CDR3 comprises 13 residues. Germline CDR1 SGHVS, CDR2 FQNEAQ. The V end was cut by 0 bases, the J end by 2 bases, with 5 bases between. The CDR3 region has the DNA TGTGCCAGCAGCTTAGCGCTTACCTACGAGCAGTACTTC. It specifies CASSLALTYEQYF.

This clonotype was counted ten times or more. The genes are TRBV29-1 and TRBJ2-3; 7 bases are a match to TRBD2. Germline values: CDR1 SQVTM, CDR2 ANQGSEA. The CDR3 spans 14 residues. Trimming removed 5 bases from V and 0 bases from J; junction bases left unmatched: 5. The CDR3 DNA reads TGCAGCGTTAGCGGGATCCGTAGCACAGATACGCAGTATTTT. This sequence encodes CSVSGIRSTDTQYF.

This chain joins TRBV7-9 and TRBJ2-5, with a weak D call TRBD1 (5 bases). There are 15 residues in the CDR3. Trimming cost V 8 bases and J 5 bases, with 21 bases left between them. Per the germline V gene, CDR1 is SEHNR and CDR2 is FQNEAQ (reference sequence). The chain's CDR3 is CASLWQGSPGETQYF. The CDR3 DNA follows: TGTGCCAGCTTATGGCAGGGTTCCCCCGGGGAGACCCAGTACTTC.